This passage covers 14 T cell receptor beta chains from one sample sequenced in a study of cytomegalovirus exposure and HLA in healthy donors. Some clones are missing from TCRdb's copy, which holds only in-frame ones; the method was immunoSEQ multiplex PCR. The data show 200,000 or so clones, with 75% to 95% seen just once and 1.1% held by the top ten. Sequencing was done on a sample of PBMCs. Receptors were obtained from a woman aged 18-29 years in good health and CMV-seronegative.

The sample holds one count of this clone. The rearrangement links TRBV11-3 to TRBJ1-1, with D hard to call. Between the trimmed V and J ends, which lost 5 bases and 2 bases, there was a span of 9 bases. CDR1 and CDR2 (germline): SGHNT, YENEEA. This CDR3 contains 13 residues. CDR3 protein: CASSIKSNTEAFF. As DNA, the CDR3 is TGTGCCAGCAGCATTAAGAGTAACACTGAAGCTTTCTTT.

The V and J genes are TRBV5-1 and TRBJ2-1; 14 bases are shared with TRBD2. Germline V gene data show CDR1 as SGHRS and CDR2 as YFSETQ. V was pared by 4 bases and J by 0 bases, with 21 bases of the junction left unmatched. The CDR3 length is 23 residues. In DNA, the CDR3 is TGCGCCAGCAGCGGACAGGGCGTGGGACTAGCGGGAGATCTCCTTAGCTCCTACAATGAGCAGTTCTTC. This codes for CASSGQGVGLAGDLLSSYNEQFF.

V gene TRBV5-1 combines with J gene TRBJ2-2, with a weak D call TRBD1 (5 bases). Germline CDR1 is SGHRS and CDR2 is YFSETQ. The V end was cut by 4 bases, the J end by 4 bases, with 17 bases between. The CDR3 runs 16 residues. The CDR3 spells CASSPRPQGVTGELFF. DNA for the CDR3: TGCGCCAGCAGCCCAAGGCCGCAGGGTGTCACCGGGGAGCTGTTTTTT. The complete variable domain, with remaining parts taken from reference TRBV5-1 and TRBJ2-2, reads KAGVTQTPRYLIKTRGQQVTLSCSPISGHRSVSWYQQTPGQGLQFLFEYFSETQRNKGNFPGRFSGRQFSNSRSEMNVSTLELGDSALYLCASSPRPQGVTGELFFGEGSRLTVL.

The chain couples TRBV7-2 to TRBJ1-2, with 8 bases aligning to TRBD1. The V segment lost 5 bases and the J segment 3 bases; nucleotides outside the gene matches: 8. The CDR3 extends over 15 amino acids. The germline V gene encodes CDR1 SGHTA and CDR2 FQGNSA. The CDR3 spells CASSARDRRDYGYTF. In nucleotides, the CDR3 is TGTGCCAGCAGCGCACGGGACAGGCGAGACTATGGCTACACCTTC.

CDR3 in amino acids: CAWSVGQGLGYTF. The CDR3 DNA reads as TGTGCCTGGAGTGTTGGTCAGGGCCTTGGCTACACCTTC. The chain joins TRBV30 to TRBJ1-2; D is perhaps TRBD1 (5 bases). CDR3 size: 13 residues. V dropped 0 bases and J dropped 7 bases, with 12 bases sitting between them. Germline V CDR1 and CDR2: GTSNPN, SVGIG (reference sequence).

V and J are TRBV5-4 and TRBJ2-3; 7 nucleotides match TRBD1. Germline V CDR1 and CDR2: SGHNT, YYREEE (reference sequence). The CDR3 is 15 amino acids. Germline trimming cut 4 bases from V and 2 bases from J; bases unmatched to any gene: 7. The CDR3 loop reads CASSNQTGNTDTQYF. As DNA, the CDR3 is TGTGCCAGCAGCAACCAGACAGGGAACACAGATACGCAGTATTTT.

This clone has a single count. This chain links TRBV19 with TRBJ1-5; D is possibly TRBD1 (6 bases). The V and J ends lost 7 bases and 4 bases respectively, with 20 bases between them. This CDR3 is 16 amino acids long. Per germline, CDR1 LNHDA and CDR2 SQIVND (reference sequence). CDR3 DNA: TGTGCCAGTACTTCGTCTAGGGGGACACTAAATCAGCCCCAGCATTTT. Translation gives CASTSSRGTLNQPQHF.

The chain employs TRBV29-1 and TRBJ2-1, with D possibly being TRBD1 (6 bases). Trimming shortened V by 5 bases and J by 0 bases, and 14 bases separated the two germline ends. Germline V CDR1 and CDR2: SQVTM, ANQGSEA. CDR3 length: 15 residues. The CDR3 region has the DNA TGCAGCGTTAAGGACAGCCCTAGCTCCTACAATGAGCAGTTCTTC. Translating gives CSVKDSPSSYNEQFF.

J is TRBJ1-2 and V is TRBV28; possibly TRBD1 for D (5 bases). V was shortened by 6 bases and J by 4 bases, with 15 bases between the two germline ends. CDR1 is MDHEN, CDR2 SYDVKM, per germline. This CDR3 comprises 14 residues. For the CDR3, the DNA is TGTGCCAGCAGAAGACAGTCCCCAGGCTATGGCTACACCTTC. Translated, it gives CASRRQSPGYGYTF.

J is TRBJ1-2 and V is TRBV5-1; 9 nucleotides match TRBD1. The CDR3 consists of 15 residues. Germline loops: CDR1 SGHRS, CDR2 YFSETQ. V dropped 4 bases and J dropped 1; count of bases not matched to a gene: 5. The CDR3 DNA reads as TGCGCCAGCAGCGTAGGACAGGGGAGTAACTATGGCTACACCTTC. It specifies CASSVGQGSNYGYTF.

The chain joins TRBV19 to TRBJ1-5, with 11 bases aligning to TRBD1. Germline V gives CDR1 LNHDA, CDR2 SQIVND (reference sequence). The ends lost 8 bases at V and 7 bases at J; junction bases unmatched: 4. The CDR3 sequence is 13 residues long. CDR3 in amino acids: CASRDRGGQPQHF. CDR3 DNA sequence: TGTGCCAGTCGGGACAGGGGGGGACAGCCCCAGCATTTT.

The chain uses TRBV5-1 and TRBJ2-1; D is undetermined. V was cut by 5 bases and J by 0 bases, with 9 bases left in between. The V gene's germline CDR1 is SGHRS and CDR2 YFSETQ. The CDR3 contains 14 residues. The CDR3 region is CASSQQSSYNEQFF. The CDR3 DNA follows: TGCGCCAGCAGTCAACAGAGCTCCTACAATGAGCAGTTCTTC.

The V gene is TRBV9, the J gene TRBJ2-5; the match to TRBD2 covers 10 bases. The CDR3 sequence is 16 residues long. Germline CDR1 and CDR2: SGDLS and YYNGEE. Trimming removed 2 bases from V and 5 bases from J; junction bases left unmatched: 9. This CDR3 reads CASSVWASGSFETQYF. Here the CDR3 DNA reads TGTGCCAGCAGCGTGTGGGCTAGCGGGAGTTTTGAGACCCAGTACTTC.

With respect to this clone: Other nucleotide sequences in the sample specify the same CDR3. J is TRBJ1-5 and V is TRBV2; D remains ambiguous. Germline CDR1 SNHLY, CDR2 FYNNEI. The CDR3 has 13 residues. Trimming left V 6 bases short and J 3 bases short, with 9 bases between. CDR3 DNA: TGTGCCAGCAGGGGTCAGGCCAATCAGCCCCAGCATTTT. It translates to CASRGQANQPQHF.